These 21 T cell receptor beta chains share one sample of origin, sequenced in a study of Tregs in tolerant kidney transplant recipients (dated by TCRdb to the late 2010s). Receptors were amplified or captured by the immunoSEQ multiplex PCR assay. TCRdb mirrors the immuneACCESS table, restricted to in-frame sequences. Some clones are absent from its copies; in checked studies, under half trace to an unresolved V gene, and the reason for the others is unknown. This sample lists more than 90,000 clones; 85% to 95% were detected once. Approximately 0.6% of the sample comes from the top ten. The sample consisted of CD4+ T cells from blood. The source is a human donor in good health.

This rearrangement joins TRBV7-3 to TRBJ2-3, with 9 bases that match TRBD2. Germline V gives CDR1 SGHTA, CDR2 FQGTGA. J gave up 6 bases and V 3 bases, and 7 bases lay outside the gene matches. The CDR3 consists of 15 residues. The CDR3 here is CASSFFSGGSDTQYF. CDR3 bases: TGTGCCAGCAGCTTCTTTAGCGGGGGTTCGGATACGCAGTATTTT. Variable domain in full (rest from reference TRBV7-3 and TRBJ2-3): GAGVSQTPSNKVTEKGKYVELRCDPISGHTALYWYRQSLGQGPEFLIYFQGTGAADDSGLPNDRFFAVRPEGSVSTLKIQRTERGDSAVYLCASSFFSGGSDTQYFGPGTRLTVL.

This clone occurred once. The rearrangement links TRBV2 to TRBJ2-7, with a tentative D call TRBD2 (5 bases). Per germline, CDR1 SNHLY and CDR2 FYNNEI. The V end lost 8 bases, the J end lost 4 bases, and 12 bases lay between the germline ends. The CDR3 contains 12 residues. CDR3 residues: CASSTKYYEQYF. DNA of the CDR3: TGTGCCAGCTCGACTAAATATTACGAGCAGTACTTC.

This clone is a singleton in its sample. This rearrangement joins TRBV5-1 to TRBJ2-7; tentative D call: TRBD1 (5 bases). Germline CDR1 is SGHRS and CDR2 is YFSETQ. Trimming took 2 bases from V and 2 from J, leaving 11 bases between them. The CDR3 sequence is 14 residues long. The CDR3 spells CASSFTGSPYEQYF. CDR3 nucleotides: TGCGCCAGCAGCTTTACAGGATCCCCCTACGAGCAGTACTTC.

The J gene is TRBJ2-5, the V gene TRBV7-4; D unclear. The V end lost 0 bases, the J end lost 9 bases, and 14 bases lay between the germline ends. The CDR3 is 14 amino acids. The germline V gene encodes CDR1 SGHVT and CDR2 SQSDAQ. The CDR3 loop is CASSLAPPEDPQYF. The CDR3 DNA sequence: TGTGCCAGCAGCTTAGCTCCGCCGGAAGATCCCCAGTACTTC.

The chain joins TRBV6-5 to TRBJ2-2; the D is unclear. Trimming cost V 6 bases and J 6 bases, with 5 bases left between them. The CDR3 covers 11 residues. The germline gives CDR1 MNHEY, CDR2 SVGAGI. The CDR3 here is CASSKPGELFF. DNA of the CDR3: TGTGCCAGCAGCAAGCCCGGGGAGCTGTTTTTT.

The gene calls are TRBV11-2 and TRBJ1-1; D is undetermined. CDR3 length: 15 residues. The germline V and J ends were trimmed by 5 bases and 6 bases, with 19 bases remaining between them. Germline values: CDR1 SGHAT, CDR2 FQNNGV. CDR3 amino acids: CASSRIIRWVPEAFF. CDR3 nucleotides: TGTGCCAGCAGCCGGATAATTCGTTGGGTCCCTGAAGCTTTCTTT. The full variable domain, completed using reference TRBV11-2 and TRBJ1-1, is EAGVAQSPRYKIIEKRQSVAFWCNPISGHATLYWYQQILGQGPKLLIQFQNNGVVDDSQLPKDRFSAERLKGVDSTLKIQPAKLEDSAVYLCASSRIIRWVPEAFFGQGTRLTVV.

V usage is TRBV7-9 and J usage is TRBJ2-1; no reliable D call. Trimming cost V 1 base and J 8 bases, with 15 bases left between them. The CDR3 contains 15 residues. Germline V CDR1 and CDR2: SEHNR, FQNEAQ (reference sequence). The CDR3 region has the DNA TGTGCCAGCAGCTTAGTGGGCAGATCGTCCCATGAGCAGTTCTTC. Amino acid sequence: CASSLVGRSSHEQFF.

DNA of the CDR3: TGTGCCAGCAGCTTGGTCAACCCCGGAGGGAACTATGGCTACACCTTC. Its protein product is CASSLVNPGGNYGYTF. V is TRBV5-6 and J is TRBJ1-2; D not certain. The V and J ends lost 0 bases and 2 bases respectively, with 14 bases between them. The CDR3 length is 16 residues. CDR1 is SGHDT and CDR2 is YYEEEE in the germline V gene. Looking up the rest from reference TRBV5-6 and TRBJ1-2 gives the full variable domain: DAGVTQSPTHLIKTRGQQVTLRCSPKSGHDTVSWYQQALGQGPQFIFQYYEEEERQRGNFPDRFSGHQFPNYSSELNVNALLLGDSALYLCASSLVNPGGNYGYTFGSGTRLTVV.

J is TRBJ1-2 and V is TRBV5-4; no definite D call. Germline V gene lookup returns CDR1 SGHNT and CDR2 YYREEE (reference sequence). The length of the CDR3 is 14 residues. V lost 0 bases and J lost 3, with 9 bases in between. The CDR3 loop is CASSLGTTYYGYTF. The DNA for the CDR3 is TGTGCCAGCAGCTTGGGGACGACGTACTATGGCTACACCTTC.

This clone appeared a single time. The J gene is TRBJ2-1, the V gene TRBV12-5; no reliable D call. Germline V lookup: CDR1 LGHNT, CDR2 FRNRAP. V lost 8 bases, J lost 9 bases, and 14 bases lay in between. The CDR3 extends over 12 amino acids. CDR3 protein: CASSRKAGEQFF. CDR3 DNA: TGTGCTAGTAGTCGGAAGGCCGGTGAGCAGTTCTTC.

V is TRBV7-6 and J is TRBJ1-1, with D hard to call. Trimming removed 1 base from V and 4 bases from J, with 7 bases in between. The CDR3 runs 13 residues. Looked up from germline, CDR1 is SGHVS and CDR2 is FNYEAQ. The CDR3 region has the DNA TGTGCCAGCAGCTTAGGAGAAATCACTGAAGCTTTCTTT. Its protein is CASSLGEITEAFF.

This chain uses TRBV6-1 with TRBJ2-1; 13 nucleotides agree with TRBD2. There are 17 residues in the CDR3. Germline V gives CDR1 MNHNS, CDR2 SASEGT. Trimming removed 0 bases from V and 12 bases from J; junction bases left unmatched: 11. CDR3 sequence (DNA): TGTGCCAGCAGTGAAGCCCAGGGACTAGCGGGGAATCGGTGGCAGTTCTTC. Its translation: CASSEAQGLAGNRWQFF.

This chain connects TRBV5-6 to TRBJ1-1, with a tentative D call TRBD1 (5 bases). V lost 4 bases, J lost 8 bases, and 15 bases lay in between. Germline loops: CDR1 SGHDT, CDR2 YYEEEE. There are 13 residues in the CDR3. For the CDR3, the DNA is TGTGCCAGCAGCGGGGCGACGTCTCTAGAAGCTTTCTTT. The encoded protein is CASSGATSLEAFF.

The chain has TRBV6-5 and TRBJ2-3; 8 nucleotides agree with TRBD2. Germline CDR1 MNHEY, CDR2 SVGAGI. V dropped 6 bases and J dropped 5; count of bases not matched to a gene: 10. The CDR3 has 15 amino acids. The CDR3 DNA sequence: TGTGCCAGCAGAGCGAGCGGGAGATTGGAAGATACGCAGTATTTT. Translated: CASRASGRLEDTQYF.

The J gene is TRBJ2-7, the V gene TRBV30; TRBD2 agrees at 9 bases. V dropped 2 bases and J dropped 3; count of bases not matched to a gene: 5. CDR1 and CDR2 from the germline V gene are GTSNPN and SVGIG (reference sequence). The CDR3 contains 14 residues. The CDR3 reads CAWSRVAGDYEQYF. The CDR3 DNA reads TGTGCCTGGAGTAGGGTAGCGGGAGACTACGAGCAGTACTTC.

The table lists this clone with a count of one. The V and J genes are TRBV18 and TRBJ2-1; possible D gene TRBD2, 6 bases. The CDR3 has 13 amino acids. Germline lookup yields CDR1 KGHSH and CDR2 LQKENI. Trimming removed 3 bases from V and 4 bases from J, with 7 bases in between. The CDR3 DNA sequence: TGTGCCAGCTCACCGGAGGGGTACAATGAGCAGTTCTTC. Amino acid sequence: CASSPEGYNEQFF. Full variable domain (remainder filled in from reference TRBV18 and TRBJ2-1): NAGVMQNPRHLVRRRGQEARLRCSPMKGHSHVYWYRQLPEEGLKFMVYLQKENIIDESGMPKERFSAEFPKEGPSILRIQQVVRGDSAAYFCASSPEGYNEQFFGPGTRLTVL.

The V gene is TRBV7-3, the J gene TRBJ2-1; 14 nucleotides align to TRBD2. Germline CDR1 is SGHTA and CDR2 is FQGTGA. The CDR3 is made up of 15 amino acids. V gave up 8 bases and J gave up 0 bases; unmatched junction bases: 0. The CDR3 protein is CASGLAGGSYNEQFF. The CDR3 region has the DNA TGTGCCAGCGGACTAGCGGGGGGCTCCTACAATGAGCAGTTCTTC.

The genes are TRBV6-5 and TRBJ1-2; perhaps TRBD1 as D (6 bases). The CDR3 runs to 15 residues. V dropped 0 bases and J dropped 4 bases, with 12 bases sitting between them. CDR1 and CDR2 from the germline V gene are MNHEY and SVGAGI. CDR3 region: CASSYSNRDGYGYTF. CDR3 nucleotides: TGTGCCAGCAGTTACTCGAACAGGGACGGCTATGGCTACACCTTC.

The chain uses TRBV27 and TRBJ1-1, with D tentatively TRBD1 (5 bases). This CDR3 has 16 amino acids. V dropped 6 bases and J dropped 0 bases, with 17 bases sitting between them. CDR1 is MNHEY, CDR2 SMNVEV, per germline (reference sequence). This CDR3 is CASSPFRELMNTEAFF. CDR3 nucleotides: TGTGCCAGCAGCCCCTTCAGGGAACTCATGAACACTGAAGCTTTCTTT.

The V and J genes are TRBV5-4 and TRBJ2-3; D perhaps matches TRBD1 (6 bases). Trimming removed 2 bases from V and 1 base from J, with 14 bases in between. CDR1 is SGHNT and CDR2 is YYREEE in the germline V gene (reference sequence). This CDR3 contains 16 residues. CDR3 protein: CASSLNQGPRTDTQYF. CDR3 bases: TGTGCCAGCAGCTTAAATCAGGGGCCCCGCACAGATACGCAGTATTTT. Drawing the rest from reference TRBV5-4 and TRBJ2-3, the complete variable domain is ETGVTQSPTHLIKTRGQQVTLRCSSQSGHNTVSWYQQALGQGPQFIFQYYREEENGRGNFPPRFSGLQFPNYSSELNVNALELDDSALYLCASSLNQGPRTDTQYFGPGTRLTVL.

The chain has TRBV7-8 and TRBJ2-1, with TRBD1 identical over 8 bases. V lost 1 base, J lost 8 bases, and 4 bases stayed unmatched. The CDR3 is made up of 14 amino acids. Germline values: CDR1 SGHVS, CDR2 FQNEAQ. CDR3 loop: CASSLVTGVYEQFF. The CDR3 DNA reads as TGTGCCAGCAGCTTAGTGACAGGGGTATATGAGCAGTTCTTC.